A single sample is the source of the 3 T cell receptor beta chains below, sequenced in a study of blood T cell repertoires in COVID-19 (dated by TCRdb to about 2020). Library construction relied on the immunoSEQ multiplex PCR assay. TCRdb's version of the immuneACCESS table is confined to in-frame rearrangements and falls short of the full clone set. An unresolved V gene accounts for under half of the shortfall where checked; the remainder is of unknown origin. This sample gives a few hundred thousand clones in total; 88% of them show up just once. The ten largest clonotypes hold about 1.2% of the sample. The specimen sequenced was PBMCs or T cells enriched from blood (not recorded which). The receptors were sampled from a woman between 18 and 29 years old who had recovered from COVID-19.

This chain connects TRBV9 to TRBJ2-7; 7 nucleotides line up with TRBD2. The CDR3 has 15 amino acids. The V segment lost 4 bases and the J segment 6 bases; nucleotides outside the gene matches: 13. Germline V gene sequence: CDR1 SGDLS, CDR2 YYNGEE. This CDR3 is CASSPRGVVGREQYF. The CDR3 DNA reads as TGTGCCAGCAGCCCCCGGGGGGTAGTCGGGCGCGAGCAGTACTTC.

The chain links TRBV2 to TRBJ2-1, with TRBD2 identical over 11 bases. Germline trimming cut 9 bases from V and 8 bases from J; bases unmatched to any gene: 3. The CDR3 spans 12 residues. Germline CDR1 is SNHLY and CDR2 is FYNNEI. The CDR3: CARGTSGDEQFF. As DNA, the CDR3 is TGTGCCAGGGGGACTAGCGGCGATGAGCAGTTCTTC.

The J gene is TRBJ2-7, the V gene TRBV19; TRBD1 matches 9 bases. The length of the CDR3 is 15 residues. The germline V gene encodes CDR1 LNHDA and CDR2 SQIVND (reference sequence). With 1 base clipped from V and 5 bases from J, the junction kept 6 bases outside the gene matches. CDR3: CASSIVGTGSHEQYF. The CDR3 coding sequence is TGTGCCAGTAGTATAGTCGGGACAGGGAGTCACGAGCAGTACTTC.